These 21 T cell receptor beta chains were sequenced from one sample in a study of T cell responses to AZD1222 COVID-19 vaccine. The data were produced by immunoSEQ multiplex PCR, yet TCRdb's version contains in-frame clones alone and is incomplete. The top ten hold roughly a sixth of the sample, which has more than 95,000 clones, approximately 90% seen once. This material consisted of peripheral blood, taken on day 0 of AZD1222 vaccination. The origin of the receptors is an adult in good health.

A note on this clone: The same CDR3 also results from other DNA sequences found in this sample. This chain links TRBV19 with TRBJ2-7, with D possibly matching TRBD2 (5 bases). CDR1 is LNHDA, CDR2 SQIVND, per germline (reference sequence). CDR3 length equals 13 residues. V was trimmed by 2 bases and J by 4 bases, leaving 9 bases between them. CDR3 DNA sequence: TGTGCCAGTAGTATAACTTCGGGATACGAGCAGTACTTC. Protein sequence: CASSITSGYEQYF.

The rearrangement joins TRBV5-1 to TRBJ1-4; weak D call: TRBD1 (5 bases). Germline CDR1 and CDR2: SGHRS and YFSETQ. The CDR3 length is 14 residues. V shed 4 bases and J shed 5 bases, with 12 bases lying between them. The chain's CDR3 is CASSPGQKNEKLFF. The CDR3 region has the DNA TGCGCCAGCAGCCCTGGACAAAAGAATGAAAAACTGTTTTTT.

The chain combines TRBV7-6 with TRBJ2-1; possibly TRBD1 for D (5 bases). Deletions cut 4 bases from V and 5 bases from J, with 9 bases between. Germline CDR1 is SGHVS and CDR2 is FNYEAQ. The CDR3 length is 13 residues. Here the CDR3 DNA reads TGTGCCAGCAGCTCCAGGGAAGACAATGAGCAGTTCTTC. Protein: CASSSREDNEQFF.

CDR3 in amino acids: CSVAGTPVNYGYTF. DNA of the CDR3: TGCAGCGTTGCTGGGACACCGGTTAACTATGGCTACACCTTC. V and J are TRBV29-1 and TRBJ1-2; weak D call: TRBD1 (6 bases). V was trimmed by 4 bases and J by 1 base, leaving 13 bases between them. Germline CDR1 is SQVTM and CDR2 is ANQGSEA. The CDR3 spans 14 residues.

J is TRBJ1-2 and V is TRBV7-8; D is perhaps TRBD1 (5 bases). The CDR3 is 18 amino acids. Trimming took 1 base from V and 8 from J, leaving 26 bases between them. From germline, CDR1 is SGHVS and CDR2 FQNEAQ. The CDR3 DNA sequence: TGTGCCAGCAGCTTAGAAAGTTACAGGCGGAGGAATTTCGAGGGCTACACCTTC. This gives the protein CASSLESYRRRNFEGYTF.

The chain is built from TRBV5-1 and TRBJ1-5; D is undetermined. The CDR3 runs to 13 residues. Trimming cost V 3 bases and J 3 bases, with 7 bases left between them. Germline assignment: CDR1 SGHRS and CDR2 YFSETQ. Here the CDR3 reads CASSSGVNQPQHF. The CDR3 DNA is TGCGCCAGCAGCTCCGGGGTCAATCAGCCCCAGCATTTT. The whole variable domain, filled in from reference TRBV5-1 and TRBJ1-5, reads KAGVTQTPRYLIKTRGQQVTLSCSPISGHRSVSWYQQTPGQGLQFLFEYFSETQRNKGNFPGRFSGRQFSNSRSEMNVSTLELGDSALYLCASSSGVNQPQHFGDGTRLSIL.

This clone has a handful of counts. In this CDR3 the conserved last residue, phenylalanine or tryptophan, is missing, so a read error is likely. The chain is built from TRBV15 and TRBJ1-6; D gene uncertain. The CDR3 loop spans 13 amino acids. Deletions cut 1 base from V and 7 bases from J, with 5 bases between. Germline V gives CDR1 LNHNV, CDR2 YYDKDF (reference sequence). The CDR3 sequence is CATSRVGNSPLHL. CDR3 sequence (DNA): TGTGCCACCAGCAGAGTTGGGAATTCACCCCTCCACCTT.

V and J are TRBV5-8 and TRBJ2-2, with 7 nucleotides matching TRBD2. With V trimmed by 2 bases and J by 0 bases, 4 bases remained unmatched. This CDR3 comprises 16 residues. The germline V gene has CDR1 SGHTS and CDR2 YDEGEE. CDR3 DNA sequence: TGTGCCAGCAGCTTTTTTCGGGGGGCGAACACCGGGGAGCTGTTTTTT. Translated, it gives CASSFFRGANTGELFF.

This sequence joins TRBV5-1 and TRBJ2-7; the D call may be TRBD1 or TRBD2 (6 bases each). CDR3 length: 15 amino acids. In germline, CDR1 is SGHRS, CDR2 YFSETQ. Trimming left V 4 bases short and J 6 bases short, with 20 bases between. The CDR3 protein is CASSPGAGTEVEQYF. In nucleotides, the CDR3 is TGCGCCAGCAGCCCGGGGGCCGGGACGGAGGTCGAGCAGTACTTC.

The chain joins TRBV2 to TRBJ2-6, with 7 bases fitting TRBD1. V lost 6 bases to trimming and J lost 0 bases; unmatched junction nucleotides: 11. The V gene's germline CDR1 is SNHLY and CDR2 FYNNEI. This CDR3 has 18 amino acids. The CDR3 DNA is TGTGCCAGCAGGGCCTGGACAGGTCCTCACTCTGGGGCCAACGTCCTGACTTTC. The encoded protein is CASRAWTGPHSGANVLTF.

This chain joins TRBV15 and TRBJ2-7; the D is unclear. V was trimmed by 0 bases and J by 3 bases, leaving 12 bases between them. There are 15 residues in the CDR3. Looked up from germline, CDR1 is LNHNV and CDR2 is YYDKDF (reference sequence). DNA for the CDR3: TGTGCCACCAGCAGAGATAGTCTTCGGGTCTACGAGCAGTACTTC. Translation: CATSRDSLRVYEQYF.

This rearrangement joins TRBV11-2 to TRBJ1-3; 7 bases are shared with TRBD1. The trim removed 5 bases at V and 4 bases at J, leaving 11 bases unmatched. The CDR3 length is 16 residues. In germline, CDR1 is SGHAT, CDR2 FQNNGV. CDR3 amino acids: CASSERQGGSGNTIYF. The CDR3 bases are TGTGCCAGCAGCGAGCGACAGGGAGGATCCGGAAACACCATATATTTT.

The sample holds one count of this clone. The chain uses TRBV6-5 and TRBJ1-3; unclear D gene. This CDR3 is 14 amino acids long. Germline CDR1 MNHEY, CDR2 SVGAGI. The V and J ends lost 6 bases and 2 bases respectively, with 11 bases between them. This CDR3 reads CASRRDGAGNTIYF. In nucleotides, the CDR3 is TGTGCCAGCAGACGAGACGGAGCTGGAAACACCATATATTTT.

This chain links TRBV28 with TRBJ2-4; 7 bases match TRBD1. Per germline, CDR1 MDHEN and CDR2 SYDVKM. With V trimmed by 4 bases and J by 0 bases, 12 bases remained unmatched. The CDR3 length is 18 residues. The CDR3 DNA is TGTGCCAGCAGTTACGACAGGGACAGCCTTTTAGCCAAAAACATTCAGTACTTC. This encodes CASSYDRDSLLAKNIQYF.

The rearrangement joins TRBV24-1 to TRBJ1-1, with D hard to call. Trimming removed 7 bases from V and 2 bases from J, with 10 bases in between. The CDR3 loop spans 13 amino acids. Germline V gene sequence: CDR1 KGHDR, CDR2 SFDVKD. The CDR3: CATRERDNTEAFF. The CDR3 DNA is TGTGCCACCAGGGAGAGAGATAACACTGAAGCTTTCTTT.

The chain recombines TRBV20-1 with TRBJ1-1; D not certain. This CDR3 comprises 12 residues. The germline V gene encodes CDR1 DFQATT and CDR2 SNEGSKA (reference sequence). Trimming took off 3 bases at V and 1 base at J, with 6 bases between the two ends. The CDR3 nucleotides read TGCAGTGCTAGTGATCAGAACACTGAAGCTTTCTTT. Translation gives CSASDQNTEAFF.

The chain joins TRBV9 to TRBJ2-7, with D hard to call. V gave up 0 bases and J gave up 5 bases, with 12 bases separating them. CDR3 length: 14 residues. CDR1 SGDLS and CDR2 YYNGEE come from the germline V gene. The CDR3 sequence: CASSVDGSEDEQYF. CDR3 DNA: TGTGCCAGCAGCGTAGATGGGTCAGAAGACGAGCAGTACTTC.

V usage is TRBV12-5 and J usage is TRBJ2-2; D is uncertain. Trimming shortened V by 0 bases and J by 8 bases, and 13 bases separated the two germline ends. Per the germline V gene, CDR1 is LGHNT and CDR2 is FRNRAP. The CDR3 contains 15 residues. The CDR3 DNA is TGTGCTAGTGGTTTGGTACGGGTCGTCACTGGGGAGCTGTTTTTT. This gives the protein CASGLVRVVTGELFF.

The chain recombines TRBV10-1 with TRBJ2-1; 10 bases agree with TRBD2. After removal of 6 bases from V and 9 bases from J, the junction contained 5 bases not matched to a gene. This CDR3 is 13 amino acids long. CDR1 WNHNN and CDR2 SYGVQD come from the germline V gene (reference sequence). CDR3 loop: CASRSGGAGEQFF. CDR3 DNA sequence: TGCGCCAGCAGAAGCGGGGGGGCCGGTGAGCAGTTCTTC.

The J gene is TRBJ2-7, the V gene TRBV6-5, with D perhaps matching TRBD1 (6 bases). Germline CDR1 is MNHEY and CDR2 is SVGAGI. This CDR3 has 13 amino acids. CDR3 region: CSSGGGQSYEQYF. The CDR3 nucleotides are TGTTCATCGGGTGGGGGCCAATCCTACGAGCAGTACTTC.

The chain has TRBV2 and TRBJ2-3, with 8 bases fitting TRBD1. The CDR3 covers 15 residues. Germline trimming cut 2 bases from V and 6 bases from J; bases unmatched to any gene: 7. CDR1 is SNHLY and CDR2 is FYNNEI in the germline V gene. CDR3 sequence (DNA): TGTGCCAGCAGTGAAATAGGACAGGGCCTGGATACGCAGTATTTT. It encodes CASSEIGQGLDTQYF.